What follows are 6 T cell receptor beta chains derived from one specimen sequenced in a study of shared clonotypes between healthy human individuals. The assay was immunoSEQ multiplex PCR, and TCRdb's table has in-frame clones only and misses some. The repertoire has 850,000 to 1,200,000 clones, more than 65% of them found once; the top ten carry approximately 1.5%. Sequenced: memory CD4+ T cells sorted from blood. Subset in this sample: CD45RA-negative fraction. The receptors here all came from a man aged 18 to 30 in good health.

The chain links TRBV14 to TRBJ1-2; D not certain. The V and J ends lost 0 bases and 2 bases respectively, with 4 bases between them. CDR1 and CDR2 (germline): SGHDN, FVKESK. There are 13 residues in the CDR3. The CDR3 loop is CASSQERNYGYTF. CDR3 DNA sequence: TGTGCCAGCAGCCAAGAACGGAACTATGGCTACACCTTC.

This chain uses TRBV7-9 with TRBJ2-1, with D unresolved. V lost 5 bases and J lost 13, with 15 bases in between. The CDR3 consists of 12 residues. The V gene's germline CDR1 is SEHNR and CDR2 FQNEAQ (reference sequence). CDR3: CASSGSMIEQFF. The DNA of the CDR3 is TGTGCCAGCAGCGGTTCAATGATAGAACAGTTCTTC.

The chain has TRBV5-6 and TRBJ1-1, with D perhaps TRBD1 (6 bases). Deletions cut 3 bases from V and 1 base from J, with 10 bases between. The CDR3 loop spans 14 amino acids. Germline CDR1 is SGHDT and CDR2 is YYEEEE. The CDR3 loop reads CASSSGQQNTEAFF. The CDR3, as DNA: TGTGCCAGCAGCTCCGGACAGCAGAACACTGAAGCTTTCTTT.

V is TRBV19 and J is TRBJ2-2, with 7 bases matching TRBD1. The germline V gene encodes CDR1 LNHDA and CDR2 SQIVND (reference sequence). The junction had 10 bases not matched to a gene; V was cut back by 10 bases and J by 5 bases. There are 14 residues in the CDR3. CDR3 residues: CATRTGGGTGELFF. The DNA of the CDR3 is TGTGCCACCAGGACAGGCGGTGGTACCGGGGAGCTGTTTTTT. Combining the CDR3 with reference TRBV19 and TRBJ2-2 gives the whole variable domain DGGITQSPKYLFRKEGQNVTLSCEQNLNHDAMYWYRQDPGQGLRLIYYSQIVNDFQKGDIAEGYSVSREKKESFPLTVTSAQKNPTAFYLCATRTGGGTGELFFGEGSRLTVL.

This clone has just a few counts. This chain links TRBV9 with TRBJ2-5, with 8 positions matching TRBD2. The CDR3 totals 16 residues. J lost 0 bases, V lost 1 base, and 5 bases had no gene match. Germline assignment: CDR1 SGDLS and CDR2 YYNGEE. The CDR3 DNA sequence: TGTGCCAGCAGCGTATCTCGCGGGGGGCACCAAGAGACCCAGTACTTC. Protein: CASSVSRGGHQETQYF.

Regarding this clone: This sample also contains other DNA sequences that code for the same CDR3. The rearrangement uses TRBV7-2 and TRBJ2-3, with TRBD1 matching 11 bases. After removal of 1 base from V and 9 bases from J, the junction contained 3 bases not matched to a gene. Per germline, CDR1 SGHTA and CDR2 FQGNSA. The CDR3 runs to 14 residues. The CDR3 sequence: CASSLGTGGGTQYF. The CDR3 coding sequence is TGTGCCAGCAGCTTAGGGACAGGGGGCGGCACGCAGTATTTT.